The rows below give T cell receptor beta chains drawn from one sample of a study of blood T cell repertoires in COVID-19. Produced via immunoSEQ multiplex PCR; TCRdb's table is partial and in-frame only. The table has 250,000 to 350,000 clones, approximately 88% seen once. Material for sequencing was peripheral blood. The source is a human donor with COVID-19, enrolled during active disease. The donor label of this sample is uncertain. Both conserved end residues are part of each CDR3. A D gene is named only where the DNA matches it firmly.

>TRBV6-6|TRBJ1-2|TRBD1
CASRRTGAYGYTF
TGTGCCAGCAGACGGACAGGGGCCTACGGCTACACCTTC
>TRBV11-3|TRBJ2-1|.
CASSQGLAVHLDEQFF
TGTGCCAGCAGCCAAGGCTTAGCGGTACACTTGGATGAGCAGTTCTTC
>TRBV19|TRBJ1-1|.
CASSIKGDTEAFF
TGTGCCAGTAGTATAAAAGGGGACACTGAAGCTTTCTTT
>TRBV6-5|TRBJ1-5|.
CASSPSGVSNQPQHF
TGTGCCAGCAGCCCGTCGGGGGTTAGCAATCAGCCCCAGCATTTT
>TRBV6-5|TRBJ2-2|TRBD1
CASIDRARHTGELFF
TGTGCCAGCATCGACAGGGCTCGGCACACCGGGGAGCTGTTTTTT
>TRBV12-3/TRBV12-4|TRBJ1-1|.
CASSFDIGTEAFF
TGTGCCAGCAGTTTTGACATAGGCACTGAAGCTTTCTTT
>TRBV29-1|TRBJ1-1|.
CSVEGQGWTEAFF
TGCAGCGTTGAAGGCCAGGGATGGACTGAAGCTTTCTTT
>TRBV9|TRBJ2-3|.
CASSPRTGEATDTQYF
TGTGCCAGCAGCCCCCGGACCGGGGAGGCCACAGATACGCAGTATTTT
>TRBV28|TRBJ2-1|.
CASSHTGAGRSSYNEQFF
TGTGCCAGCAGTCACACAGGGGCGGGAAGGAGCTCCTACAATGAGCAGTTCTTC
>TRBV5-1|TRBJ2-6|.
CASSLPSGANVLTF
TGCGCCAGCAGCCTACCCTCTGGGGCCAACGTCCTGACTTTC
>TRBV5-5|TRBJ2-3|TRBD2
CASSLVGSGRRTDTQYF
TGTGCCAGCAGCTTGGTCGGTAGCGGGAGACGCACAGATACGCAGTATTTT
>TRBV20-1|TRBJ2-5|.
CSGLVQETQYF
TGCAGCGGACTCGTACAAGAGACCCAGTACTTC
>TRBV5-4|TRBJ2-7|TRBD2
CASSSSGTRVYEQYF
TGTGCCAGCAGCTCCTCCGGGACTAGGGTCTACGAGCAGTACTTC
>TRBV27|TRBJ1-1|TRBD1
CASLGQGRTEAFF
TGTGCCAGCCTTGGACAGGGGAGAACTGAAGCTTTCTTT
>TRBV28|TRBJ2-1|TRBD2
CASSLLGRGSYNEQFF
TGTGCCAGCTCTTTATTGGGGAGGGGATCCTACAATGAGCAGTTCTTC
>TRBV15|TRBJ1-5|.
CATSRGQGNQPQHF
TGTGCCACCAGCAGAGGTCAGGGCAATCAGCCCCAGCATTTT
>TRBV25-1|TRBJ1-4|TRBD1
CASTGTVDEKLFF
TGTGCCAGCACCGGGACAGTAGATGAAAAACTGTTTTTT